What follows describes a single T cell receptor beta chain. Its cognate antigen has yet to be identified. There are no base qualities to consult, and no much larger clone falls within one base. The immunoSEQ Assay, a bias-controlled multiplex PCR, was used to amplify TCRbeta CDR3 regions from genomic DNA. Turning to the authors' computational methods: Within the assay, amplification of reference gene primers was used to estimate how many nucleated cells each sample contained. To quantify the absolute abundance of each unique TCRbeta CDR3 rearrangement, sequence reads were collapsed and filtered. For each sample, productive Simpson clonality was calculated as the square root of Simpson's diversity index over productive rearrangements. The source is immuneACCESS, and TCRdb retained only in-frame sequences with V and J called. Part of the clones is not carried over; for the studies checked, unresolved V genes explain less than half of this, and the remainder is unexplained. That table is the source of V, J and clone size, and D and trimming were worked out from the DNA. The sample records tens of thousands of clones, around 80% of which are singletons. The leading ten clones occupy around 2.7% of the sample.

Whole blood was collected in K2EDTA tubes by collaborating institutions according to the institutions' own protocols. For TCRbeta analysis, collaborators shipped samples in one of three forms: frozen whole blood, isolated PBMCs, or DNA extracted from either of those sample types. These data are taken from a study of blood T cell repertoires in COVID-19 (dated by TCRdb to 2020 to 2021). Regarding the complete study: Collaborator samples came from the United States, Italy and Spain and covered acute and convalescent phases of COVID-19. HLA class I and class II types, where available, came from metadata supplied by the sample provider rather than from assay-based typing. A freely available public database, intended as a resource for researchers studying the immune response to SARS-CoV-2, is where the repertoires were released. The material from the prospective study consisted of cDNA or gDNA derived from T cells, B-cell-depleted T cells, or PBMCs. Deeply sampled blood TCRbeta repertoires from subjects exposed to, actively infected with, or recovered from COVID-19 were included in the dataset. Samples came from the ongoing ImmuneRACE study (first 160 participants) plus 1,254 subjects from 6 global collaborators. Sample metadata almost always included a de-identified subject ID, COVID-19 status, age in years and sex. Here is what the overall study found, with its caveats: Clinical and demographic metadata were provided uncurated, with the amount varying by source and participant.

From the cysteine up to the phenylalanine, the CDR3 has a length of 17 residues. The retained sequence is limited to the CDR3, 51 bases, with the frame set at the first base. In the germline V gene (reference sequence), CDR1 corresponds to SGHKS and CDR2 to YYEKEE. V and J are trimmed by 2 bases and 1 base, and the gene matches miss 9 bases of the junction. The specimen was peripheral blood. The chain uses TRBV5-5 and TRBJ2-5, and 9 bases in between align with TRBD1. The TCR sequence derives from a man aged 50 to 59 with acute or convalescent COVID-19. This receptor carries the CDR3 CASSFPRDRATQETQYF. The DNA reads TGTGCCAGCAGCTTCCCTCGGGACAGGGCAACCCAAGAGACCCAGTACTTC.